A single sample gave rise to the 26 T cell receptor beta chains below, sequenced in a study of Ad26.COV2.S vaccination and SARS-CoV-2 variants. Generated by immunoSEQ multiplex PCR, the TCRdb table keeps only in-frame clones and is missing some. The sample shows over 400,000 clones, approximately 89% of them seen only once. Treatment of the sample: over 15 received Ad26.COV2.S at low or high dose, single or two shots; 5 received placebo; per-sample allocation not given. Day 63 following the first vaccine or placebo injection was when the samples were taken. The source was peripheral blood, collected in a trial of Ad26.COV2.S vaccine versus placebo. The receptors stem from a person aged 18-60 years who received the Ad26.COV2.S COVID-19 vaccine or a placebo.

The chain has TRBV9 and TRBJ2-1, with unresolved D. Germline V gives CDR1 SGDLS, CDR2 YYNGEE. The CDR3 sequence is 14 residues long. Trimming shortened V by 0 bases and J by 10 bases, and 14 bases separated the two germline ends. The CDR3 bases are TGTGCCAGCAGCGTAGATCATCCCCGTAGGGAGCAGTTCTTC. It specifies CASSVDHPRREQFF.

V and J are TRBV5-6 and TRBJ2-1; D is ambiguous. Per the germline V gene, CDR1 is SGHDT and CDR2 is YYEEEE. Between the trimmed V and J ends, which lost 1 base and 0 bases, there was a span of 5 bases. There are 14 residues in the CDR3. This CDR3 is CASSLTGSYNEQFF. Here the CDR3 DNA reads TGTGCCAGCAGCTTGACTGGCTCCTACAATGAGCAGTTCTTC.

The genes are TRBV3-1 (or the pseudogene TRBV3-2) and TRBJ1-4; 7 positions match TRBD1. V lost 3 bases and J lost 6; bases outside the gene matches: 4. This CDR3 spans 14 amino acids. CDR1 is LGHDT and CDR2 is YNNKEL in the germline V gene (reference sequence). CDR3 sequence (DNA): TGTGCCAGCAGCCACAGGGGGAAAGATGAAAAACTGTTTTTT. Translation: CASSHRGKDEKLFF.

The chain carries TRBV6-1 and TRBJ1-2; D is uncertain. Germline V gene lookup returns CDR1 MNHNS and CDR2 SASEGT. V dropped 3 bases and J dropped 4 bases, with 15 bases sitting between them. The CDR3 sequence is 15 residues long. CDR3 nucleotides: TGTGCCAGCAGTGAGAGGGCAGAAAAGTTCTATGGCTACACCTTC. Translation gives CASSERAEKFYGYTF.

The chain uses TRBV6-5 and TRBJ2-5; D gene uncertain. The CDR3 has 12 residues. Germline V gene lookup returns CDR1 MNHEY and CDR2 SVGAGI. Trimming removed 6 bases from V and 2 bases from J, with 7 bases in between. The CDR3 nucleotides are TGTGCCAGCAGATTTCCTCAAGAGACCCAGTACTTC. Translated: CASRFPQETQYF.

This chain links TRBV4-3 with TRBJ2-1, with a weak D call TRBD2 (5 bases). The germline CDR1 and CDR2 sequences are LGHNA and YSLEER. V lost 4 bases and J 2 bases, leaving 9 bases between the germline ends. This CDR3 region has 14 residues. CDR3 coding DNA: TGCGCCAGCAGCCTCCAGCGGACCTACAATGAGCAGTTCTTC. This codes for CASSLQRTYNEQFF.

The V gene is TRBV7-9, the J gene TRBJ1-4, with D tentatively TRBD1 (6 bases). Trimming stripped 5 bases from V and 4 bases from J, with 17 bases between. This CDR3 has 16 residues. Germline CDR1 is SEHNR and CDR2 is FQNEAQ (reference sequence). This CDR3 reads CASSLLPQGYNEKLFF. CDR3 sequence (DNA): TGTGCCAGCAGCCTACTCCCCCAGGGGTATAATGAAAAACTGTTTTTT. Looking up the rest from reference TRBV7-9 and TRBJ1-4 gives the full variable domain: DTGVSQNPRHKITKRGQNVTFRCDPISEHNRLYWYRQTLGQGPEFLTYFQNEAQLEKSRLLSDRFSAERPKGSFSTLEIQRTEQGDSAMYLCASSLLPQGYNEKLFFGSGTQLSVL.

The rearrangement links TRBV7-3 to TRBJ2-3, with D uncertain. Germline loops: CDR1 SGHTA, CDR2 FQGTGA. Trimming took 5 bases from V and 4 from J, leaving 10 bases between them. The CDR3 is 13 amino acids. The DNA for the CDR3 is TGTGCCAGCAGCCTTACCGTCGCAGATACGCAGTATTTT. Its protein is CASSLTVADTQYF. The whole variable domain, remainder taken from reference TRBV7-3 and TRBJ2-3, is GAGVSQTPSNKVTEKGKYVELRCDPISGHTALYWYRQSLGQGPEFLIYFQGTGAADDSGLPNDRFFAVRPEGSVSTLKIQRTERGDSAVYLCASSLTVADTQYFGPGTRLTVL.

The genes are TRBV9 and TRBJ1-1; no clear D. Germline V gene sequence: CDR1 SGDLS, CDR2 YYNGEE. The CDR3 spans 14 residues. V was pared by 0 bases and J by 4 bases, with 10 bases between. CDR3 in amino acids: CASSVAGSGTEAFF. The CDR3 region has the DNA TGTGCCAGCAGCGTAGCAGGATCGGGCACTGAAGCTTTCTTT.

This sequence joins TRBV20-1 and TRBJ2-7; 7 bases are a match to TRBD1. CDR1 and CDR2 (germline): DFQATT, SNEGSKA (reference sequence). The CDR3 has 11 amino acids. The CDR3 protein is CRTGSRYEQYF. CDR3 nucleotide sequence: TGCAGGACAGGGAGCCGCTACGAGCAGTACTTC.

The J gene is TRBJ2-1, the V gene TRBV5-4, with 9 bases that match TRBD2. Germline CDR1 is SGHNT and CDR2 is YYREEE (reference sequence). The junction had 8 bases not matched to a gene; V was cut back by 4 bases and J by 9 bases. The CDR3 has 14 residues. The CDR3 here is CASSILAGDGEQFF. CDR3 sequence (DNA): TGTGCCAGCAGCATCTTAGCGGGGGACGGTGAGCAGTTCTTC.

The gene calls are TRBV6-2 or TRBV6-3 and TRBJ2-1; D gene unclear. CDR3 length: 12 amino acids. CDR1 is MNHEY and CDR2 is SVGEGT in the germline V gene. The V end was cut by 6 bases, the J end by 4 bases, with 7 bases between. CDR3 in DNA: TGTGCCAGCAGCCCACGATACAATGAGCAGTTCTTC. This translates into CASSPRYNEQFF.

The chain carries TRBV19 and TRBJ2-2; possible D gene TRBD1, 6 bases. Trimming took off 5 bases at V and 5 bases at J, with 18 bases between the two ends. Germline CDR1 and CDR2: LNHDA and SQIVND (reference sequence). The CDR3 length is 16 residues. The CDR3 region is CASSGGGRRGTGELFF. The CDR3 DNA reads TGTGCCAGTAGTGGGGGCGGGCGGCGTGGAACCGGGGAGCTGTTTTTT.

V gene TRBV11-2 combines with J gene TRBJ1-2, with a possible D match to TRBD1 (6 bases). V was pared by 3 bases and J by 7 bases, with 30 bases between. The CDR3 has 19 amino acids. Germline CDR1 reads SGHAT; CDR2 reads FQNNGV. The chain's CDR3 is CASSFSSSLGYAGAAGYTF. The CDR3 nucleotides read TGTGCCAGCAGCTTTAGCAGTTCACTAGGATATGCGGGGGCTGCTGGCTACACCTTC.

The chain recombines TRBV7-9 with TRBJ1-1; 7 bases agree with TRBD1. Germline V gene data show CDR1 as SEHNR and CDR2 as FQNEAQ (reference sequence). V lost 3 bases, J lost 4 bases, and 2 bases stayed unmatched. This CDR3 spans 13 amino acids. The CDR3 loop is CASSFGDSTEAFF. In DNA form, the CDR3 reads TGTGCCAGCAGCTTCGGGGACAGCACTGAAGCTTTCTTT.

The chain carries TRBV2 and TRBJ2-3; D possibly corresponds to TRBD2 (6 bases). This CDR3 region has 16 residues. Looked up from germline, CDR1 is SNHLY and CDR2 is FYNNEI. V was shortened by 4 bases and J by 3 bases, with 17 bases between the two germline ends. CDR3 in amino acids: CASSGSGVSRTDTQYF. The CDR3 bases are TGTGCCAGCAGTGGTTCGGGGGTATCTCGAACAGATACGCAGTATTTT.

V is TRBV6-1 and J is TRBJ1-1; unclear D gene. The length of the CDR3 is 12 residues. Trimming removed 5 bases from V and 1 base from J, with 5 bases in between. Looked up from germline, CDR1 is MNHNS and CDR2 is SASEGT. The CDR3 DNA is TGTGCCAGCAGTTGGGCGAACACTGAAGCTTTCTTT. As protein: CASSWANTEAFF.

The CDR3 sequence is CASSPRGQGLRDTEAFF. CDR3 DNA: TGTGCCAGCTCACCACGGGGCCAAGGACTTCGAGACACTGAAGCTTTCTTT. The V and J genes are TRBV18 and TRBJ1-1, with D possibly matching TRBD1 (5 bases). V was pared by 1 base and J by 3 bases, with 18 bases between. Germline CDR1 is KGHSH and CDR2 is LQKENI. The CDR3 is 17 amino acids.

V usage is TRBV4-1 and J usage is TRBJ1-2; D gene unclear. Per germline, CDR1 MGHRA and CDR2 YSYEKL. The CDR3 runs 15 residues. The V end lost 5 bases, the J end lost 4 bases, and 17 bases lay between the germline ends. The CDR3 region is CASSYRGARFYGYTF. In DNA, the CDR3 is TGCGCCAGCAGCTACCGAGGAGCTCGATTCTATGGCTACACCTTC.

The chain links TRBV10-1 to TRBJ2-4; the D call may be TRBD1 or TRBD2 (5 bases each). V lost 8 bases, J lost 3 bases, and 20 bases lay in between. The CDR3 is made up of 16 amino acids. In germline, CDR1 is WNHNN, CDR2 SYGVQD (reference sequence). CDR3 DNA sequence: TGCGCCAGCCGTGGCAAAGCTGAGGGGAACAAAAACATTCAGTACTTC. It codes for CASRGKAEGNKNIQYF.

This chain uses TRBV28 with TRBJ2-5; D is possibly TRBD2 (5 bases). Germline V CDR1 and CDR2: MDHEN, SYDVKM. Trimming left V 2 bases short and J 6 bases short, with 16 bases between. CDR3 length equals 15 residues. DNA of the CDR3: TGTGCCAGCAGTTTAGCGGGCAGGTCTAGGAAGACCCAGTACTTC. Its translation: CASSLAGRSRKTQYF.

This rearrangement joins TRBV29-1 to TRBJ1-1; D not certain. The CDR3 runs 13 residues. Trimming removed 3 bases from V and 3 bases from J, with 11 bases in between. CDR1 is SQVTM and CDR2 is ANQGSEA in the germline V gene. CDR3: CSVEGAVDTEAFF. Written as DNA, the CDR3 is TGCAGCGTTGAGGGAGCAGTCGACACTGAAGCTTTCTTT.

This clone appeared a few times. The V call is TRBV18, the J call TRBJ2-7; D uncertain. In germline, CDR1 is KGHSH, CDR2 LQKENI. The CDR3 length is 15 residues. V lost 3 bases and J 6 bases, leaving 18 bases between the germline ends. The DNA for the CDR3 is TGTGCCAGCTCACCCTCGATTCGTGGCATTTCCGAGCAGTACTTC. This gives the protein CASSPSIRGISEQYF.

The chain carries TRBV19 and TRBJ2-1, with a weak D call TRBD2 (6 bases). The CDR3 spans 15 residues. CDR1 is LNHDA, CDR2 SQIVND, per germline (reference sequence). V lost 4 bases to trimming and J lost 3 bases, with 13 bases between them. The CDR3 here is CASSTGEMDYNEQFF. CDR3 nucleotides: TGTGCCAGTAGTACGGGGGAGATGGACTACAATGAGCAGTTCTTC.

This clone came up once. The rearrangement links TRBV19 to TRBJ1-1; TRBD1 might be the D (5 bases). V was cut by 3 bases and J by 3 bases, with 8 bases left in between. Germline assignment: CDR1 LNHDA and CDR2 SQIVND (reference sequence). This CDR3 has 13 amino acids. The CDR3 nucleotides are TGTGCCAGTAGTATTAACAGGTACACTGAAGCTTTCTTT. Its translation: CASSINRYTEAFF. The variable domain in full, completed from reference TRBV19 and TRBJ1-1, reads DGGITQSPKYLFRKEGQNVTLSCEQNLNHDAMYWYRQDPGQGLRLIYYSQIVNDFQKGDIAEGYSVSREKKESFPLTVTSAQKNPTAFYLCASSINRYTEAFFGQGTRLTVV.

The chain links TRBV12-3 or TRBV12-4 to TRBJ2-7; D is undetermined. V lost 3 bases, J lost 3 bases, and 9 bases lay in between. CDR3 length: 13 residues. CDR3 protein: CASSLMTSYEQYF. In nucleotides, the CDR3 is TGTGCCAGCAGTTTGATGACCAGCTACGAGCAGTACTTC.